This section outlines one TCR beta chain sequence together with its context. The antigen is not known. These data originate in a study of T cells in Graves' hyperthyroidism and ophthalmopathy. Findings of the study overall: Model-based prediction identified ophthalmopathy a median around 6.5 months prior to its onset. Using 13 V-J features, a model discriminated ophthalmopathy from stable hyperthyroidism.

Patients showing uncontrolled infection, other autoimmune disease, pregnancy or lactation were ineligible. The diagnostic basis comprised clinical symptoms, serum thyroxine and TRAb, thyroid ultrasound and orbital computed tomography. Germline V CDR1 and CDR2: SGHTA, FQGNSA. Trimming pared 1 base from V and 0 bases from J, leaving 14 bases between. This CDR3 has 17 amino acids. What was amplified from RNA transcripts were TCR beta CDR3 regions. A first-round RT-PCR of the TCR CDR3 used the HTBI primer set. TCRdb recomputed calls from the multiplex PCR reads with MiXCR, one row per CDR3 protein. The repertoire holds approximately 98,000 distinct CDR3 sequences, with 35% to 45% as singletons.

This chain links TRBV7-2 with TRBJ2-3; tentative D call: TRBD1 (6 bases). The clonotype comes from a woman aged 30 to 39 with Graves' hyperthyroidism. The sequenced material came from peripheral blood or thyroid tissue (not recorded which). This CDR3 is CASSLGGGGRSTDTQYF. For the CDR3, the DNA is TGTGCCAGCAGCTTAGGAGGTGGGGGCCGGAGCACAGATACGCAGTATTTT. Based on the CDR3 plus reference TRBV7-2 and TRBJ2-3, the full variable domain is GAGVSQSPSNKVTEKGKDVELRCDPISGHTALYWYRQSLGQGLEFLIYFQGNSAPDKSGLPSDRFSAERTGGSVSTLTIQRTQQEDSAVYLCASSLGGGGRSTDTQYFGPGTRLTVL.